The 26 T cell receptor beta chains reported below all come from one sample, sequenced in a study of blood T cell repertoires in COVID-19. Clones were read by immunoSEQ multiplex PCR, and TCRdb kept only the in-frame ones, dropping some. The table has about 62,000 clones, about nine tenths seen once. The source material was peripheral blood. The receptors were gathered from a woman aged 80 or older with acute or convalescent COVID-19.

The chain couples TRBV9 to TRBJ1-1; weak D call: TRBD1 (6 bases). Germline-derived CDR1 and CDR2 are SGDLS and YYNGEE. Trimming took 4 bases from V and 0 from J, leaving 22 bases between them. The CDR3 spans 18 residues. The CDR3 loop reads CASSFLRGGGLMNTEAFF. The CDR3, as DNA: TGTGCCAGCAGCTTCCTGAGGGGGGGCGGACTCATGAACACTGAAGCTTTCTTT.

This clone came up a few times. The chain couples TRBV28 to TRBJ1-5; a weak D match, TRBD1 (6 bases). V gave up 3 bases and J gave up 7 bases, with 10 bases separating them. This CDR3 spans 13 amino acids. Germline V gene lookup returns CDR1 MDHEN and CDR2 SYDVKM. CDR3 sequence (DNA): TGTGCCAGCAGTTTTTCAGGGGTCCAGCCCCAGCATTTT. Protein: CASSFSGVQPQHF. Full variable domain (remainder filled in from reference TRBV28 and TRBJ1-5): DVKVTQSSRYLVKRTGEKVFLECVQDMDHENMFWYRQDPGLGLRLIYFSYDVKMKEKGDIPEGYSVSREKKERFSLILESASTNQTSMYLCASSFSGVQPQHFGDGTRLSIL.

The chain has TRBV7-6 and TRBJ1-6; D uncertain. V was cut by 5 bases and J by 6 bases, with 14 bases left in between. The germline gives CDR1 SGHVS, CDR2 FNYEAQ. The CDR3 has 15 residues. The CDR3 protein is CASSPWETINSPLHF. The CDR3 DNA sequence: TGTGCCAGCAGCCCCTGGGAGACGATTAATTCACCCCTCCACTTT.

The sample holds a few counts of this clone. This rearrangement joins TRBV5-1 to TRBJ2-7; no clear D. The germline V and J ends were trimmed by 0 bases and 2 bases, with 12 bases remaining between them. Germline V lookup: CDR1 SGHRS, CDR2 YFSETQ. The CDR3 is 15 amino acids. The CDR3 nucleotides read TGCGCCAGCAGCTTGGCCCCCCAGGTAGCCTACGAGCAGTACTTC. It specifies CASSLAPQVAYEQYF.

This chain joins TRBV7-2 and TRBJ2-1; 8 bases are a match to TRBD2. The germline V gene has CDR1 SGHTA and CDR2 FQGNSA. After removal of 5 bases from V and 15 bases from J, the junction contained 12 bases not matched to a gene. The CDR3 is 13 residues long. In DNA form, the CDR3 reads TGTGCCAGCAGCCGGTCTAGCGGGTCCCCTGGGTTCTTC. Amino acid sequence: CASSRSSGSPGFF.

The rearrangement joins TRBV5-1 to TRBJ2-7, with a possible D match to TRBD2 (6 bases). The CDR3 spans 16 residues. With 2 bases removed from V and 2 bases from J, the gap between germline ends came to 17 bases. Germline V gives CDR1 SGHRS, CDR2 YFSETQ. The CDR3 DNA sequence: TGCGCCAGCAGCTTCGAGGAGGGAATCCGTACCTACGAGCAGTACTTC. As protein: CASSFEEGIRTYEQYF.

The rearrangement uses TRBV5-4 and TRBJ2-3, with TRBD2 matching over 9 bases. This CDR3 region has 17 residues. V was pared by 4 bases and J by 4 bases, with 13 bases of the junction left unmatched. The germline CDR1 and CDR2 sequences are SGHNT and YYREEE (reference sequence). CDR3 sequence: CASSRGGSGRFADTQYF. DNA of the CDR3: TGTGCCAGCAGCCGAGGGGGCAGCGGGAGGTTCGCAGATACGCAGTATTTT.

This clone was detected once. The chain uses TRBV20-1 and TRBJ1-2, with D possibly TRBD1 on 5 matching bases. Deletions cut 5 bases from V and 8 bases from J, with 12 bases between. The CDR3 runs 11 residues. Per the germline V gene, CDR1 is DFQATT and CDR2 is SNEGSKA (reference sequence). CDR3 in DNA: TGCAGTGCTCAGGGCGCGGGGGGCTACACCTTC. Its protein product is CSAQGAGGYTF.

The chain combines TRBV7-7 with TRBJ2-3; D remains unclear. In germline, CDR1 is SSHAT, CDR2 FNYEAQ (reference sequence). The CDR3 totals 15 residues. Trimming cost V 1 base and J 2 bases, with 10 bases left between them. The CDR3 loop is CASSLEYSNTDTQYF. The CDR3 nucleotides read TGTGCCAGCAGCTTAGAGTATAGTAACACAGATACGCAGTATTTT.

This clone has more than one count but fewer than ten. The J gene is TRBJ2-1, the V gene TRBV3-1 (or the pseudogene TRBV3-2), with D possibly TRBD1 on 5 matching bases. The CDR3 extends over 18 amino acids. V was pared by 0 bases and J by 7 bases, with 22 bases between. The germline V gene encodes CDR1 LGHDT and CDR2 YNNKEL (reference sequence). The CDR3 is CASSQEPAIPQGGNEQFF. The CDR3 nucleotides read TGTGCCAGCAGCCAAGAGCCAGCGATCCCCCAGGGTGGTAATGAGCAGTTCTTC.

The chain couples TRBV19 to TRBJ1-3; perhaps TRBD1 as D (5 bases). V was pared by 7 bases and J by 4 bases, with 8 bases between. Looked up from germline, CDR1 is LNHDA and CDR2 is SQIVND (reference sequence). The CDR3 runs to 12 residues. CDR3 DNA: TGTGCCAGTACCCACAGGGGAAACACCATATATTTT. Its protein is CASTHRGNTIYF. Full variable domain (missing parts from reference TRBV19 and TRBJ1-3): DGGITQSPKYLFRKEGQNVTLSCEQNLNHDAMYWYRQDPGQGLRLIYYSQIVNDFQKGDIAEGYSVSREKKESFPLTVTSAQKNPTAFYLCASTHRGNTIYFGEGSWLTVV.

The rearrangement joins TRBV10-3 to TRBJ1-1; no reliable D call. The V end was cut by 9 bases, the J end by 1 base, with 15 bases between. Germline V gene sequence: CDR1 ENHRY, CDR2 SYGVKD. This CDR3 comprises 14 residues. The CDR3 region is CAISRQEKNTEAFF. CDR3 sequence (DNA): TGTGCCATATCACGGCAGGAAAAGAACACTGAAGCTTTCTTT.

The genes are TRBV24-1 and TRBJ1-2; D remains ambiguous. Germline loops: CDR1 KGHDR, CDR2 SFDVKD. CDR3 length: 15 residues. Deletions cut 0 bases from V and 8 bases from J, with 15 bases between. The CDR3 reads CATSDLHRGQRGYTF. For the CDR3, the DNA is TGTGCCACCAGTGATTTGCATAGAGGCCAGAGGGGCTACACCTTC.

The chain carries TRBV2 and TRBJ1-1; the D is unclear. The germline V and J ends were trimmed by 10 bases and 0 bases, with 12 bases remaining between them. Germline V gene data show CDR1 as SNHLY and CDR2 as FYNNEI. This CDR3 has 13 residues. The CDR3 loop reads CATKNSLNTEAFF. The CDR3 DNA follows: TGTGCCACCAAAAACTCCCTGAACACTGAAGCTTTCTTT.

This clone came up a few times. This chain connects TRBV13 to TRBJ1-2; perhaps TRBD1 as D (5 bases). The length of the CDR3 is 15 residues. V gave up 2 bases and J gave up 4 bases, with 14 bases separating them. Germline lookup yields CDR1 PRHDT and CDR2 FYEKMQ (reference sequence). The CDR3 loop reads CASSLTPGRSYGYTF. The CDR3 nucleotides read TGTGCCAGCAGCTTAACTCCAGGGAGGAGCTATGGCTACACCTTC.

This chain uses TRBV18 with TRBJ2-5; D uncertain. The CDR3 loop spans 12 amino acids. With 3 bases removed from V and 2 bases from J, the gap between germline ends came to 4 bases. Germline V gene sequence: CDR1 KGHSH, CDR2 LQKENI. CDR3: CASSPQQETQYF. The CDR3 nucleotides are TGTGCCAGCTCACCGCAGCAAGAGACCCAGTACTTC.

V gene TRBV21-1 combines with J gene TRBJ1-5. TRBV21-1 is a documented pseudogene. This CDR3 region has 17 residues. CDR3 in amino acids: CASSIPRGWPLNQPQHF. CDR3 in DNA: TGTGCCAGCAGCATACCCCGAGGGTGGCCTCTCAATCAGCCCCAGCATTTT.

This clone was detected only a few times. The genes are TRBV5-6 and TRBJ1-2; no clear D gene. Per the germline V gene, CDR1 is SGHDT and CDR2 is YYEEEE. The CDR3 extends over 12 amino acids. V was shortened by 2 bases and J by 5 bases, with 7 bases between the two germline ends. The CDR3 coding sequence is TGTGCCAGCAGCTTACTGTTGTATGGCTACACCTTC. It is translated as CASSLLLYGYTF.

This clone was picked up a small number of times. The chain couples TRBV7-9 to TRBJ2-5; D may be TRBD2 (5 bases). Germline V CDR1 and CDR2: SEHNR, FQNEAQ (reference sequence). V lost 7 bases and J lost 5, with 26 bases in between. The CDR3 spans 17 residues. The CDR3: CASIPPRAVKPWETQYF. CDR3 bases: TGTGCCAGCATACCGCCGCGGGCGGTGAAACCATGGGAGACCCAGTACTTC.

There are a few counts of this clone. The rearrangement joins TRBV4-1 to TRBJ2-1; D is perhaps TRBD1 (6 bases). This CDR3 region has 14 residues. Germline CDR1 reads MGHRA; CDR2 reads YSYEKL. Trimming left V 2 bases short and J 7 bases short, with 12 bases between. CDR3 nucleotide sequence: TGCGCCAGCAGCCAAATAGACAGGCAGAATGAGCAGTTCTTC. This sequence encodes CASSQIDRQNEQFF.

In its sample, this clone was seen once. The chain carries TRBV5-1 and TRBJ2-5, with 7 bases fitting TRBD2. Germline lookup yields CDR1 SGHRS and CDR2 YFSETQ. V trimming: 0 bases; J trimming: 5 bases; junction bases outside the gene matches: 7. The CDR3 length is 15 residues. The DNA for the CDR3 is TGCGCCAGCAGCTTGGGAGCGGGACGGCGGGAGACCCAGTACTTC. This encodes CASSLGAGRRETQYF.

V usage is TRBV5-1 and J usage is TRBJ2-7; D perhaps matches TRBD1 (5 bases). V was cut by 4 bases and J by 5 bases, with 7 bases left in between. CDR3 length equals 11 residues. Germline values: CDR1 SGHRS, CDR2 YFSETQ. The CDR3, as DNA: TGCGCCAGCAGCATCAGGGACGAGCAGTACTTC. This sequence encodes CASSIRDEQYF.

The chain uses TRBV2 and TRBJ2-1, with D possibly being TRBD2 (5 bases). Germline CDR1 reads SNHLY; CDR2 reads FYNNEI. CDR3 length: 14 residues. Deletions cut 8 bases from V and 6 bases from J, with 17 bases between. The DNA of the CDR3 is TGTGCCAGCGCCTTAGATAGCGATGGCAATGAGCAGTTCTTC. Residues: CASALDSDGNEQFF.

The chain carries TRBV7-2 and TRBJ1-1; D is uncertain. This CDR3 has 17 residues. V gave up 1 base and J gave up 2 bases, with 17 bases separating them. Germline loops: CDR1 SGHTA, CDR2 FQGNSA. The CDR3 reads CASSLVRSGRGNTEAFF. CDR3 in DNA: TGTGCCAGCAGCTTAGTCCGAAGCGGCCGAGGAAACACTGAAGCTTTCTTT.

The chain carries TRBV5-1 and TRBJ2-7; TRBD1 aligns across 7 bases. The germline V gene encodes CDR1 SGHRS and CDR2 YFSETQ. CDR3 length: 14 residues. V was pared by 1 base and J by 3 bases, with 4 bases of the junction left unmatched. The CDR3 protein is CASSLTGENYEQYF. The CDR3 nucleotides read TGCGCCAGCAGCTTGACAGGGGAAAACTACGAGCAGTACTTC.

This chain connects TRBV11-3 to TRBJ2-1; 8 bases align to TRBD2. V dropped 0 bases and J dropped 4; count of bases not matched to a gene: 11. Germline V gene sequence: CDR1 SGHNT, CDR2 YENEEA. The length of the CDR3 is 18 residues. In DNA, the CDR3 is TGTGCCAGCAGCTTAGATCAAAGCAGGGCTAGCGGGTACAATGAGCAGTTCTTC. Its protein is CASSLDQSRASGYNEQFF.